This record concerns one T cell receptor (beta chain) sequence. Libraries of naive CD8 cells were prepared from around 20,000 to 1,000,000 sorted cells using 10%, 30% or 50% RNA. Sorting isolated naive CD8 T cells as CD8+CD4-CCR7+CD45RA+ events. The data belong to a study of molecular identifiers for immune sequencing clone quantification. Both previously described methods and listed TCR primers were employed to make bulk TCR libraries. From the PCR reads, TCRdb called clonotypes with MiXCR, one entry per CDR3 protein. This sample has some 580,000 distinct CDR3 sequences, with roughly 27% found just once. Sequenced input: naive CD8+ T cells from blood, with Jurkat cell RNA spiked in. Indicated subset: FACS-sorted CD8+CD4-CCR7+CD45RA+ naive T cells. This receptor was taken from a human donor in good health. Some libraries in this study had Jurkat cell RNA spiked in.

CDR3 loop: CATEGIAVGTDTQYF. The CDR3 DNA follows: TGTGCCACCGAGGGGATAGCGGTAGGCACAGATACGCAGTATTTT. The chain combines TRBV12-3 or TRBV12-4 with TRBJ2-3; TRBD2 is a possible D gene (6 bases). V shed 10 bases and J shed 1 base, with 18 bases lying between them. The CDR3 length is 15 residues.